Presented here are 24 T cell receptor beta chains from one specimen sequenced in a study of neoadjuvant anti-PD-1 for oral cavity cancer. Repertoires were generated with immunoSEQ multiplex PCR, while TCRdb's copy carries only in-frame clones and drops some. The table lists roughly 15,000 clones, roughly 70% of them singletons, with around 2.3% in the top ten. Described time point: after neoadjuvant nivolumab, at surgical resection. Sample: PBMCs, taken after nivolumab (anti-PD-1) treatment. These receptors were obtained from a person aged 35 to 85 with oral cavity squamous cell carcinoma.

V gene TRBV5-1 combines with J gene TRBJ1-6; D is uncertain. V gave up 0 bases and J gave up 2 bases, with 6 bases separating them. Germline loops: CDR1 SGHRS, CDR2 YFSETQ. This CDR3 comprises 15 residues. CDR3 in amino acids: CASSLVNTYNSPLHF. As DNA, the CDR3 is TGCGCCAGCAGCTTGGTGAATACCTATAATTCACCCCTCCACTTT. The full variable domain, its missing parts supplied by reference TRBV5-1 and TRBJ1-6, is KAGVTQTPRYLIKTRGQQVTLSCSPISGHRSVSWYQQTPGQGLQFLFEYFSETQRNKGNFPGRFSGRQFSNSRSEMNVSTLELGDSALYLCASSLVNTYNSPLHFGNGTRLTVT.

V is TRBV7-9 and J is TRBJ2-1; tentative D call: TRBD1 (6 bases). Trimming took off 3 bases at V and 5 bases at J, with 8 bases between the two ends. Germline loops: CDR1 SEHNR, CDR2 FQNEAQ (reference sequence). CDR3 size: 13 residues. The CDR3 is CASSFYRDNEQFF. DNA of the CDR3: TGTGCCAGCAGCTTTTACAGGGACAATGAGCAGTTCTTC.

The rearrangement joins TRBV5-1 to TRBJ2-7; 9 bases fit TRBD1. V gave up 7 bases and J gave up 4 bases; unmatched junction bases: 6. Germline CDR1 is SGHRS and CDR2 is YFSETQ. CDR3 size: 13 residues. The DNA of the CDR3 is TGCGCCAGCCGGACAGGGGTGGGGTACGAGCAGTACTTC. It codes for CASRTGVGYEQYF.

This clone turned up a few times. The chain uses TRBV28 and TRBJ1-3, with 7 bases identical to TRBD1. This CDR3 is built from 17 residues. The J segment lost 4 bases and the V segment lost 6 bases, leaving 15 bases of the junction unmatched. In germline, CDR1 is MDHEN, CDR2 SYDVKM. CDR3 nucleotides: TGTGCCAGCAGAGGATACCTGACAGGGCTGGCAGGAAACACCATATATTTT. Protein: CASRGYLTGLAGNTIYF.

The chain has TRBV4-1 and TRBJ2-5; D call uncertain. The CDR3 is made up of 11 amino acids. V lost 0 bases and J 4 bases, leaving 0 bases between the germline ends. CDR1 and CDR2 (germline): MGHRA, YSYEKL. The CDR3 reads CASSQEETQYF. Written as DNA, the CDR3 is TGCGCCAGCAGCCAAGAAGAGACCCAGTACTTC.

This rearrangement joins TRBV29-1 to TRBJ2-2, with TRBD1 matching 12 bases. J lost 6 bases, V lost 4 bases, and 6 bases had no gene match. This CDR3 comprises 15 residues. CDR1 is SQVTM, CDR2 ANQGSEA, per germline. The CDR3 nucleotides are TGCAGCGTTGTTTGGGGACAGGGGGCTTCCGGGGAGCTGTTTTTT. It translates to CSVVWGQGASGELFF.

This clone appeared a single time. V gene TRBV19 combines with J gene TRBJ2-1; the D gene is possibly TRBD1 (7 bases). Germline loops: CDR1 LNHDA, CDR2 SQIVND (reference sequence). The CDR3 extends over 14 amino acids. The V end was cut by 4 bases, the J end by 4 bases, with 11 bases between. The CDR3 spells CASSRAGGYNEQFF. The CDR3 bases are TGTGCCAGTAGTAGGGCAGGGGGGTACAATGAGCAGTTCTTC.

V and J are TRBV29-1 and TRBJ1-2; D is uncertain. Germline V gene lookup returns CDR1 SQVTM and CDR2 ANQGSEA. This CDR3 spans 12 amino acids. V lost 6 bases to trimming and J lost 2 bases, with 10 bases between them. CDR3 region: CSVVRKNYGYTF. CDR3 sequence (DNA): TGCAGCGTGGTTCGGAAGAACTATGGCTACACCTTC.

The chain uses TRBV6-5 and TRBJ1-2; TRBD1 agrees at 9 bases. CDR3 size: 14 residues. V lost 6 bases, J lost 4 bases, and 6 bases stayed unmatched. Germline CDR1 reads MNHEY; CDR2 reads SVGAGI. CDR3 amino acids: CASRRGQGGYGYTF. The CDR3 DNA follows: TGTGCCAGCAGGAGGGGACAGGGCGGCTATGGCTACACCTTC.

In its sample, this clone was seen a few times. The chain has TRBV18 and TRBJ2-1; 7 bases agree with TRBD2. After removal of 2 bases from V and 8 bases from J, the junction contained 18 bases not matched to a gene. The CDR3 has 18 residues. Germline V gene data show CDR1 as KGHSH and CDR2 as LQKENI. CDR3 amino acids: CASSPALVVAGEGHEQFF. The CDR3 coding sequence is TGTGCCAGCTCACCAGCCCTCGTAGTAGCGGGTGAGGGACATGAGCAGTTCTTC.

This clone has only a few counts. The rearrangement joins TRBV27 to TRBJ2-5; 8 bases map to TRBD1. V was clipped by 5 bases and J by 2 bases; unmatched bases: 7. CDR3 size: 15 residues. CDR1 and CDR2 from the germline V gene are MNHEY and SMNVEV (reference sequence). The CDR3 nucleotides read TGTGCCAGCAGTAAGCGAACAGGGGGTCAAGAGACCCAGTACTTC. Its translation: CASSKRTGGQETQYF.

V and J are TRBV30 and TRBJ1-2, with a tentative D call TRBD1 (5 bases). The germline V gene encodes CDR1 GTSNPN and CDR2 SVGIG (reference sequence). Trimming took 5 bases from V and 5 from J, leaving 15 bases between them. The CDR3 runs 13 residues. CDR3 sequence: CAWEGTGVYGYTF. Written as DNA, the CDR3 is TGTGCCTGGGAAGGTACGGGGGTGTATGGCTACACCTTC.

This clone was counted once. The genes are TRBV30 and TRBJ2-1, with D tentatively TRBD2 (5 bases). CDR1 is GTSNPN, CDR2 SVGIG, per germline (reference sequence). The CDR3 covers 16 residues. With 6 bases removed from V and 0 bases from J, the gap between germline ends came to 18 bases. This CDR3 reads CACTLRTGSSYNEQFF. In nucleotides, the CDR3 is TGTGCCTGCACTTTACGGACGGGAAGCTCCTACAATGAGCAGTTCTTC.

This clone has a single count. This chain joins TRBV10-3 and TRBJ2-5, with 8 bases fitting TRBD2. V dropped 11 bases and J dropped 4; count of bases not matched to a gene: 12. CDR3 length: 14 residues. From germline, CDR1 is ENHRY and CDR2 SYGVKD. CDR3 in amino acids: CALSSSRGGETQYF. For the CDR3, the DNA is TGTGCCCTTTCCAGCAGTCGGGGGGGAGAGACCCAGTACTTC.

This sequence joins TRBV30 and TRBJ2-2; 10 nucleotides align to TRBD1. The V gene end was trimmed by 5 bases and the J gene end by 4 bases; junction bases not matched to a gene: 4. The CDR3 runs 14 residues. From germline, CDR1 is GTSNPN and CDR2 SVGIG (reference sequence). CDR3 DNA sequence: TGTGCCTGGGGACAGGGGGGTTTCACCGGGGAGCTGTTTTTT. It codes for CAWGQGGFTGELFF.

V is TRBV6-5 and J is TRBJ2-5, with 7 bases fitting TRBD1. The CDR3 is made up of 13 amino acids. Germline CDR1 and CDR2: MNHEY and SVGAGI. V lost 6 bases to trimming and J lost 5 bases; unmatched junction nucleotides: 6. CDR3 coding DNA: TGTGCCAGCAGGGTCAGGGGGTCGGAGACCCAGTACTTC. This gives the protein CASRVRGSETQYF.

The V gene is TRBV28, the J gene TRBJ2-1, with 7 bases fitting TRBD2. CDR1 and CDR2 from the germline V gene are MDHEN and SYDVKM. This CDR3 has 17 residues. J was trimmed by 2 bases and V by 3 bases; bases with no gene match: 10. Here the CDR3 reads CASSFRVTSVPYNEQFF. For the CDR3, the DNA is TGTGCCAGCAGTTTTCGAGTCACTAGCGTCCCCTACAATGAGCAGTTCTTC.

In DNA, the CDR3 is TGTGCCAGCAGCCTTGGACAGGGGAGGGGCTACACCTTC. Its translation is CASSLGQGRGYTF. The rearrangement joins TRBV7-2 to TRBJ1-2, with 9 bases matching TRBD1. From germline, CDR1 is SGHTA and CDR2 FQGNSA. V dropped 5 bases and J dropped 8; count of bases not matched to a gene: 6. The CDR3 totals 13 residues.

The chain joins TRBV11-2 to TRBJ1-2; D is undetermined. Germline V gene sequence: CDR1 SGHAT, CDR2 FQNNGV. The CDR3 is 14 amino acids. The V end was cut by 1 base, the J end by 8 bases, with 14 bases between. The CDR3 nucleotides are TGTGCCAGCAGCTTAGGGGTAACGGTTGAGGGCTACACCTTC. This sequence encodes CASSLGVTVEGYTF.

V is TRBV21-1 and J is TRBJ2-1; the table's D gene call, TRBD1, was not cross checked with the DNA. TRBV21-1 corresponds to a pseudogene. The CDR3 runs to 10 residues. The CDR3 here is CARLQEEQFF. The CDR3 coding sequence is TGTGCCAGGTTACAGGAGGAGCAGTTCTTC.

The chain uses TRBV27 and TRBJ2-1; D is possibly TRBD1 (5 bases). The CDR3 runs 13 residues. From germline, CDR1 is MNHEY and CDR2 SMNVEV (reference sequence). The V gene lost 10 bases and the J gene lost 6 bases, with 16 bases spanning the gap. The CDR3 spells CATSRVGSNEQFF. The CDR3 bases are TGTGCCACCAGCAGGGTCGGGTCCAATGAGCAGTTCTTC.

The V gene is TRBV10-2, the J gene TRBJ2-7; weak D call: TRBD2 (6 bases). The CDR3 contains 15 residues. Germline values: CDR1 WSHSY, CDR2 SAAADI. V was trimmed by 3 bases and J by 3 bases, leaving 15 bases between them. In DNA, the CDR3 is TGCGCCAGCAGTGACGCCGGGACTGGTGACTACGAGCAGTACTTC. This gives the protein CASSDAGTGDYEQYF.

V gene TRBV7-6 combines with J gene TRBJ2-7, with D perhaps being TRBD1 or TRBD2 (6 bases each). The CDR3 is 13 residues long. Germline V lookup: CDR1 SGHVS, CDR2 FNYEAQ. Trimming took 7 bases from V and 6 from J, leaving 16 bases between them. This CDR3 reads CASTDIGGREQYF. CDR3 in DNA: TGTGCCAGCACTGATATAGGGGGGCGCGAGCAGTACTTC.

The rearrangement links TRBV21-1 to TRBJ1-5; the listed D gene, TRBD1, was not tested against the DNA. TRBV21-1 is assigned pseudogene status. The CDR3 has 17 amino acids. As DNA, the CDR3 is TGTGCCAGCAGCAACTACTCCCGCAAGGGGAGCAATCAGCCCCAGCATTTT. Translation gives CASSNYSRKGSNQPQHF.